This note documents a single T cell receptor (beta chain) sequence. Its binding antigen is unknown. The sample holds no much larger clone one base away, and base qualities are not on file. TCR CDR3 regions were amplified from genomic DNA by multiplex PCR using the deep immunoSEQ assay. Extracted genomic DNA from each cell subset was distributed evenly across all wells of several immunoSEQ 96-well plates, and each plate was treated as a replicate. Each replicate PCR for sorted subsets received about 210 ng genomic DNA, equal to around 32,000 T cell genomes. Purified libraries were measured with a Qubit 3.0 fluorometer, size-checked on a Bioanalyzer 2100, and measured again with the KAPA Library Quantification kit. A separate single-read 150-cycle Illumina NextSeq 550 flow cell was used to sequence each immunoSEQ 96-well plate. Per the original workflow: Because only junctional sequences without quality scores were contained in the immunoSEQ output, filtering matching that applied to full-length reads could not be performed. To assign V/J genes and CDR3, sequences were annotated using PyIR, a Python wrapper for IgBLAST v1.9, with IMGT germline references. Reads were filtered out if the reads had weak V/J assignments (E-value above 1e-6), no CDR3, stop codons, out-of-frame junctions, or ambiguous translated residues. V3J clonotypes were defined by identical inferred V gene, J gene, and CDR3 amino acid sequence. To compute the percentage overlap between repertoires, the number of shared unique clonotypes was divided by the size of the smaller repertoire. RTK rarefaction, the Chao1 estimator, and Recon v2.1 estimates of unobserved clonotypes were used to assess repertoire richness. Generation probabilities were computed with OLGA for all TCRbeta clonotypes obtained by the gDNA method from several donors. Imported from immuneACCESS, the table was reduced by TCRdb to in-frame sequences with V and J called. These copies leave out some clones; in studies compared against another copy, an unresolved V gene accounts for under half, and the cause of the remainder is not known. V and J calls and clone size come straight from that table; D and trimming were deduced from the DNA. The sample includes roughly 850,000 clones, with about 96% observed a single time. In total, the top ten clones hold under 0.25% of the sample.

For the CD8 naive samples, CD45RO-negative cells were positively selected for CCR7, yielding a CD45RA+CCR7+ population from which TemRA cells were excluded. Donors were healthy HIV-negative adults with no recently reported acute infections or vaccinations. Every donor was a Caucasian adult residing in Nashville, Tennessee, USA. Blood was collected by leukapheresis, and PBMCs were isolated by Ficoll-Histopaque density gradient centrifugation and then cryopreserved in liquid nitrogen vapor phase. Analytical flow cytometry was used to check the purity and quantity of every magnetically sorted T cell population. Each sorted fraction had its genomic DNA isolated and then quantified by UV absorbance on a Nanodrop 2000c. Counted from cysteine to phenylalanine, this CDR3 has 15 amino acids. Only the CDR3 region is kept as DNA, spanning 45 bases read in frame from base 1. Via the germline V gene (reference sequence), CDR1 is SSHAT and CDR2 FNYEAQ. Ends trimmed: V by 3 bases, J by 1 base; bases unmatched to a gene: 3.

This record comes from a study of shared clonotypes between healthy human individuals (dated by TCRdb to the early 2020s). Study-level background: The cohort comprised a couple of women and three men aged 18 to 49 years. For each donor, CD4 naive and CD4 memory were each given three plates, CD8 naive was given two plates, and CD8 memory was given one plate. Each donor's leukapheresis produced roughly between roughly 0.85 and 9.5 billion PBMCs. Blood TCR repertoires of roughly 5 healthy adults were deeply sequenced to estimate repertoire size and the extent of clonotype sharing between individuals. Different laboratories and diverse techniques were used to prepare libraries and sequence TCR repertoires, to increase sequencing depth and limit assay-specific biases. Overall study results and their limits: Rarefaction of sorted-subset datasets indicated incomplete sequencing despite the large sequencing depth. Sampling was restricted to blood, and TCR repertoires in tissue are likely to differ from TCR repertoires in blood. Clonotypes shared by all four sorted-subset donors showed higher generation probabilities than non-shared clonotypes. Pairwise subsampling led to the expectation that sequencing depth would affect the degree of clonotype sharing among donors. Larger estimated clonotype richness was generally found for naive subsets than for memory subsets. Roughly 5% of naive CD4, 3.5% of naive CD8, approximately 2.2% of memory CD4, and more than 0.35% of memory CD8 clonotypes were shared across a few donors. The genetic and exposure-history diversity represented was limited by the small number of donors.

The rearranged segments are TRBV7-7 and TRBJ2-7, and 10 junction bases match TRBD1. The TCR was taken from a young man in good health. Sequenced sample: naive CD8+ T cells sorted from blood. Sample cell subset or site, as interpreted from the label and publication: CD45RA+CCR7+. CDR3 protein: CASSFGQGGSYEQYF. The bases are TGTGCCAGCAGCTTCGGACAGGGGGGGTCCTACGAGCAGTACTTC.